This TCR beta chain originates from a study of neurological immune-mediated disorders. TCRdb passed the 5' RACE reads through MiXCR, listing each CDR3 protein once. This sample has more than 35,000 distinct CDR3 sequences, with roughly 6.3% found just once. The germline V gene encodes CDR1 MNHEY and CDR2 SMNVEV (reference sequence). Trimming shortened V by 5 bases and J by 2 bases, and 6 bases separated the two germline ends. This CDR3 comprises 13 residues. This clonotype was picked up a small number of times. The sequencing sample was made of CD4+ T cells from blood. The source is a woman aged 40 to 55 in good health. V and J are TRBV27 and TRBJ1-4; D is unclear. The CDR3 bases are TGTGCCAGCAGTCCTAGGACTAATGAAAAACTGTTTTTT. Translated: CASSPRTNEKLFF.